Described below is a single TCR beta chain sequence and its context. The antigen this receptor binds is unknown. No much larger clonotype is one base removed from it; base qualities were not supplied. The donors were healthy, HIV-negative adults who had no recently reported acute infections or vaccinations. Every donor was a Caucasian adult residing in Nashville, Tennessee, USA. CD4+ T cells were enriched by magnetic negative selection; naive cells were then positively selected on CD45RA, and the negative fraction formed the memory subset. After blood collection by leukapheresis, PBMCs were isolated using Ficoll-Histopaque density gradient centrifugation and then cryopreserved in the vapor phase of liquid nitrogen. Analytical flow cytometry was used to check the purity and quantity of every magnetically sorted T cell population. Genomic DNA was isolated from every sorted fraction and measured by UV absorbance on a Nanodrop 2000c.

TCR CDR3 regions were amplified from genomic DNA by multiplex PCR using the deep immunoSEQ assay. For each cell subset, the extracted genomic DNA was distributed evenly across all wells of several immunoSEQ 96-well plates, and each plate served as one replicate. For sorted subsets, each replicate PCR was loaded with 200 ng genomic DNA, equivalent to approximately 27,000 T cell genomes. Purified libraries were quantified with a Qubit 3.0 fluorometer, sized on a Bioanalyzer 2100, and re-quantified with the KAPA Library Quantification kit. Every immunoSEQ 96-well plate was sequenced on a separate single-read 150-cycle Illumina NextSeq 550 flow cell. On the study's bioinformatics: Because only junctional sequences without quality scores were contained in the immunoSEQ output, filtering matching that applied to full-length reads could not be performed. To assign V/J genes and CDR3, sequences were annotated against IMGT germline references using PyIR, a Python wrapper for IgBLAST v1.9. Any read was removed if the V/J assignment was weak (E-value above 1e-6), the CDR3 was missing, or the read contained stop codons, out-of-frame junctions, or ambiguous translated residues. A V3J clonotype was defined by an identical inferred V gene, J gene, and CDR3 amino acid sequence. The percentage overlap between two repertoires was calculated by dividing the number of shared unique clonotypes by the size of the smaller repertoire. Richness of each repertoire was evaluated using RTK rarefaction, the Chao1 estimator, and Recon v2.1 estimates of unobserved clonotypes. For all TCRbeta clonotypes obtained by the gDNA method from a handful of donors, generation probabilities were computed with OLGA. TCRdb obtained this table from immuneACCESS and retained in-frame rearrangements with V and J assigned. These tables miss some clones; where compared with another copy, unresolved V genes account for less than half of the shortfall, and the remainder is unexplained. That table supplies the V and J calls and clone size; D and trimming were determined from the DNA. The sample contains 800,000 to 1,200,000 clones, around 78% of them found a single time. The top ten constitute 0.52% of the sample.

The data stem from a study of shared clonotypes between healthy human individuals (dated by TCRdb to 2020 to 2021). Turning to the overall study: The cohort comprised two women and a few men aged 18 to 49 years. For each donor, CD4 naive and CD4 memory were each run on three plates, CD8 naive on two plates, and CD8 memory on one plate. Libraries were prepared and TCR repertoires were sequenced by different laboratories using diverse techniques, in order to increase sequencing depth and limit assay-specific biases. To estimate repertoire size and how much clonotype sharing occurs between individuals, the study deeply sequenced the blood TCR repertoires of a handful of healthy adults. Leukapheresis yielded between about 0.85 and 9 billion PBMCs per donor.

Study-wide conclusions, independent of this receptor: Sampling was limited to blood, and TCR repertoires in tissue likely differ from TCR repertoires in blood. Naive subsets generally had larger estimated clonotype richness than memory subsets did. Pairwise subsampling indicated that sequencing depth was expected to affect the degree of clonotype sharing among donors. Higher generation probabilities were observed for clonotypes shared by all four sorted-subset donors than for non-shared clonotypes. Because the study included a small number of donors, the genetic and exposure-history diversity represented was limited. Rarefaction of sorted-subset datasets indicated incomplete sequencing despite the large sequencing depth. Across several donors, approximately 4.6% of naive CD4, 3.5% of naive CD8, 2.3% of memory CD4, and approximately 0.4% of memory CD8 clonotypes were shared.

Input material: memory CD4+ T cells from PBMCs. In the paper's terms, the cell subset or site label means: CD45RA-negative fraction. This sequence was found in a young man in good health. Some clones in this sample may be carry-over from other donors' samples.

The nucleotide sequence reads as follows: TGTGCCAGCAGCTTGCAGGGCTACCAAGAGACCCAGTACTTC. Its protein reads: CASSLQGYQETQYF. Here the chain combines TRBV7-6 and TRBJ2-5; perhaps TRBD1 is the D gene, with 5 bases matching. Its CDR3 holds 14 amino acids, cysteine through phenylalanine. Only the CDR3 portion is preserved as DNA: 42 bases, with reading frame beginning at the first base. CDR1 and CDR2 (SGHVS, FNYEAQ) derive from the germline V gene. Trimming costs V 3 bases and J 0 bases, and their ends lie 8 bases apart.